This T cell receptor (beta chain) was captured by sequencing in a study of graft-versus-host responses after intestinal transplantation (dated by TCRdb to the early 2020s). Turning to the overall study: The transplants that recipients received were multivisceral, liver-intestinal, or isolated intestinal. The cohort enrolled some 23 intestinal transplant recipients, one of whom was a retransplant, and 3 patients without pretransplant specimens were excluded. Donor T cell macrochimerism was defined as a peak of at least 4% donor T cells among recipient peripheral blood mononuclear cells. After intestinal transplantation, graft-versus-host and host-versus-graft alloreactive T cell clones in the graft, circulation and bone marrow were tracked using bulk TCR-beta CDR3 sequencing. To identify alloreactive clones, pre-transplant mixed lymphocyte reaction products were sequenced and then compared with unstimulated pre-transplant donor and recipient T cells. All recipients received anti-thymocyte globulin induction followed by maintenance tacrolimus and steroids for about three years. Instead of going to the commercial service, samples from a few later patients were sequenced in-house on an Illumina MiSeq and processed with MiXCR. General findings and caveats noted by the study authors: Early after transplant, peak levels of circulating GvH clones were found to be associated with declines in HvG clones. GvH clones were detected in recipient bone marrow, and some appeared earlier in ileal mucosa or blood, consistent with an intestinal mucosal origin. The conclusions were limited by the relatively low number and heterogeneity of the intestinal transplant patients. In patients with donor T cell macrochimerism, the allografts had high GvH to HvG T cell clonal ratios.

Blood samples were collected up to 4 times in the first month after transplant and then at least monthly when available. Library preparation used the immunoSEQ multiplex PCR assay. For most patients, genomic DNA was subjected to high-throughput TCR-beta CDR3 sequencing by Adaptive Biotechnologies. Under the source paper's analysis protocol: Adaptive's ImmunoSEQ software was the source of the TCR sequencing data for 18 patients, while a few other patients were processed with MiXCR and VDJtools. CDR3 nucleotide sequences shared by donor and recipient were removed because the origin of these sequences could not be assigned. To count as alloreactive, a clone needed at least 2-fold expansion over unstimulated cells and a minimum CFSE-low frequency of 0.002% (template counts) or 0.001% (read counts). A clone was considered mappable if detected in the sequenced pre-transplant spleen, lymph node, or MLR CFSE-low populations of the donor or recipient. Cumulative frequency of alloreactive clones was calculated as a percentage of all sequences weighted by copy number. As stored in TCRdb, this immuneACCESS dataset retains in-frame rearrangements with V and J assigned. A fraction of the clones does not appear; measured against another copy, unresolved V genes explain less than half of the discrepancy, and the remainder lacks a known reason. V and J calls and clone size are given by that table; D and trimming were obtained from the DNA. This sample lists 40,000 to 45,000 clones; more than 80% were detected once. The biggest ten clones account for 2% to 2.5% of the sample.

A remark on this clone: Its cognate antigen has yet to be identified. The input lacks base qualities; no much larger clone sits a single base away.

The CDR3, from cysteine to phenylalanine, totals 14 residues. Only the CDR3 part of the read is kept: 42 bases, read in frame from the first base. CDR1 is given as LGHNT and CDR2 as FRNRAP, both from the germline V gene. V is cut by 7 bases and J by 4 bases, and the space between the germline ends is 16 bases. The origin of this receptor is a human patient who received an intestinal transplant, so some T cells may come from the graft donor. The rearranged chain carries TRBV12-5 and TRBJ2-5; TRBD1 is a weak D gene call, 6 bases matching. The sample in question was PBMCs, obtained around 320 days after intestinal transplant. The CDR3 protein sequence reads: CASDKGEGVETQYF. The DNA sequence is TGTGCTAGTGACAAGGGGGAAGGGGTAGAGACCCAGTACTTC.